Below, 16 T cell receptor beta chains from the same sample are listed, as sequenced in a study of glioma-infiltrating T cells. Using RNA template, CDR3s of TCR alpha and beta were amplified with iRepertoire arm-PCR. TCRdb reprocessed the multiplex PCR reads with MiXCR, giving one entry per CDR3 protein. The data hold 150,000 to 200,000 distinct CDR3 sequences, with 25% to 35% observed a single time. The sequenced sample was glioma tissue, nonneoplastic brain tissue, or PBMCs (not recorded which). The source is a human donor with low-grade glioma or glioblastoma, undergoing nonglioma brain surgery, or in good health (not recorded which).

Many counts were recorded for this clonotype. The genes are TRBV20-1 and TRBJ2-1, with 7 positions matching TRBD2. Per the germline V gene, CDR1 is DFQATT and CDR2 is SNEGSKA (reference sequence). This CDR3 has 17 amino acids. Trimming removed 4 bases from V and 6 bases from J; junction bases left unmatched: 18. The CDR3 DNA reads TGCAGTGCTACCCGTTTTGTGACTAGCTGGACCCTCAATGAGCAGTTCTTC. Its protein is CSATRFVTSWTLNEQFF.

The V gene is TRBV19, the J gene TRBJ2-1; possibly TRBD2 for D (5 bases). CDR1 is LNHDA, CDR2 SQIVND, per germline (reference sequence). V was trimmed by 4 bases and J by 3 bases, leaving 13 bases between them. The CDR3 totals 15 residues. CDR3 DNA sequence: TGTGCCAGTAGTACCAGGACGGGGAGCTACAATGAGCAGTTCTTC. Its protein product is CASSTRTGSYNEQFF.

This clonotype was detected ten times or more. This chain links TRBV3-1 with TRBJ2-1; 11 nucleotides match TRBD2. Trimming removed 7 bases from V and 5 bases from J; junction bases left unmatched: 4. Germline V gene sequence: CDR1 LGHDT, CDR2 YNNKEL (reference sequence). The CDR3 totals 14 residues. CDR3 nucleotides: TGTGCCAGCATGGCACTAGCGGGAGACAATGAGCAGTTCTTC. Protein: CASMALAGDNEQFF.

This chain links TRBV4-1 with TRBJ2-5; D is perhaps TRBD2 (5 bases). The germline V and J ends were trimmed by 1 base and 2 bases, with 20 bases remaining between them. Germline-derived CDR1 and CDR2 are MGHRA and YSYEKL. The CDR3 runs 18 residues. The CDR3 sequence is CASSQVPLSGRRQETQYF. The DNA for the CDR3 is TGCGCCAGCAGCCAAGTCCCTCTCAGCGGAAGGAGGCAAGAGACCCAGTACTTC.

This clonotype has a count of ten or more. This rearrangement joins TRBV30 to TRBJ1-1; D not resolved. The V end was cut by 0 bases, the J end by 1 base, with 12 bases between. In germline, CDR1 is GTSNPN, CDR2 SVGIG (reference sequence). The CDR3 totals 15 residues. CDR3 nucleotide sequence: TGTGCCTGGAGTGTACTTGGGCGTAGGAACACTGAAGCTTTCTTT. Protein: CAWSVLGRRNTEAFF.

This clonotype has a count of ten or more. The CDR3, as DNA: TGTGCCAGCACCGGGACAGCCCTTCCGAACACTGAAGCTTTCTTT. This sequence encodes CASTGTALPNTEAFF. The chain recombines TRBV6-1 with TRBJ1-1; 7 bases match TRBD1. Germline assignment: CDR1 MNHNS and CDR2 SASEGT. V lost 7 bases, J lost 1 base, and 9 bases stayed unmatched. This CDR3 is 15 amino acids long.

At least ten counts were recorded for this clonotype. The V call is TRBV4-1, the J call TRBJ2-7, with TRBD1 matching over 11 bases. V trimming: 3 bases; J trimming: 4 bases; junction bases outside the gene matches: 2. The length of the CDR3 is 14 residues. Germline V gene sequence: CDR1 MGHRA, CDR2 YSYEKL. The CDR3 region is CASSQRDRGYEQYF. The DNA for the CDR3 is TGCGCCAGCAGCCAGCGGGACAGGGGGTACGAGCAGTACTTC.

On this clonotype: The junction departs from the called germline gene at one end, perhaps through a read error. The V call is TRBV29-1, the J call TRBJ2-1; weak D call: TRBD2 (6 bases). CDR1 is SQVTM and CDR2 is ANQGSEA in the germline V gene. The CDR3 sequence is 15 residues long. The CDR3 sequence: CSVEPGSERRSEHFF. The CDR3 DNA follows: TGCAGCGTTGAGCCCGGGAGCGAGAGAAGGAGTGAGCACTTCTTC.

This clonotype was seen ten or more times. V usage is TRBV5-4 and J usage is TRBJ2-3, with 12 positions matching TRBD2. From germline, CDR1 is SGHNT and CDR2 YYREEE (reference sequence). The trim removed 7 bases at V and 3 bases at J, leaving 0 bases unmatched. The CDR3 is 13 amino acids. The CDR3 sequence: CASGTSGTDTQYF. For the CDR3, the DNA is TGTGCCAGCGGGACTAGCGGGACAGATACGCAGTATTTT. Based on the CDR3 plus reference TRBV5-4 and TRBJ2-3, the full variable domain is ETGVTQSPTHLIKTRGQQVTLRCSSQSGHNTVSWYQQALGQGPQFIFQYYREEENGRGNFPPRFSGLQFPNYSSELNVNALELDDSALYLCASGTSGTDTQYFGPGTRLTVL.

At least ten counts were recorded for this clonotype. The rearrangement uses TRBV19 and TRBJ1-2; 7 bases are a match to TRBD1. V lost 5 bases to trimming and J lost 2 bases; unmatched junction nucleotides: 5. The CDR3 contains 14 residues. Germline V gives CDR1 LNHDA, CDR2 SQIVND (reference sequence). The DNA for the CDR3 is TGTGCCAGTAGTCTCCCGGGACAGAACTATGGCTACACCTTC. This translates into CASSLPGQNYGYTF. The full variable domain, its missing parts supplied by reference TRBV19 and TRBJ1-2, is DGGITQSPKYLFRKEGQNVTLSCEQNLNHDAMYWYRQDPGQGLRLIYYSQIVNDFQKGDIAEGYSVSREKKESFPLTVTSAQKNPTAFYLCASSLPGQNYGYTFGSGTRLTVV.

This clonotype was recorded a few times. This chain links TRBV4-2 with TRBJ2-7; 12 nucleotides agree with TRBD1. The CDR3 is 20 residues long. J gave up 3 bases and V 4 bases, and 19 bases lay outside the gene matches. Per germline, CDR1 LGHNA and CDR2 YNFKEQ. DNA of the CDR3: TGTGCCAGCAGCCCCCGGCGGGGGACAGGGGGCGAATCATCGGGCTACGAGCAGTACTTC. Its translation: CASSPRRGTGGESSGYEQYF.

This clonotype was counted at least ten times. V and J are TRBV19 and TRBJ2-5; D is possibly TRBD1 (5 bases). From germline, CDR1 is LNHDA and CDR2 SQIVND (reference sequence). This CDR3 has 13 amino acids. Trimming took 6 bases from V and 2 from J, leaving 10 bases between them. CDR3 amino acids: CASRATAQETQYF. The CDR3 region has the DNA TGTGCCAGTAGAGCGACAGCTCAAGAGACCCAGTACTTC.

This clonotype was recorded at least ten times. V usage is TRBV4-2 and J usage is TRBJ1-1; D unclear. Deletions cut 1 base from V and 1 base from J, with 7 bases between. This CDR3 has 14 residues. Germline assignment: CDR1 LGHNA and CDR2 YNFKEQ. The CDR3 DNA sequence: TGTGCCAGCAGCCAAGGGGCGGCGAACACTGAAGCTTTCTTT. The encoded protein is CASSQGAANTEAFF.

The chain combines TRBV24-1 with TRBJ2-2, with TRBD2 matching 11 bases. The CDR3 covers 18 residues. Germline values: CDR1 KGHDR, CDR2 SFDVKD. This CDR3 is CVVIRSTSGTGYTGELFF. Written as DNA, the CDR3 is TGTGTTGTTATTCGATCGACTAGCGGGACGGGTTACACCGGGGAGCTGTTTTTT.

This clonotype was observed many times. V is TRBV20-1 and J is TRBJ1-6; D perhaps matches TRBD1 (6 bases). This CDR3 has 16 amino acids. The germline gives CDR1 DFQATT, CDR2 SNEGSKA (reference sequence). The ends were cut back, 0 bases at V and 0 bases at J, with 9 bases in the middle. The CDR3 DNA sequence: TGCAGTGCTAGAGACAGGGGAAGCTCCTATAATTCACCCCTCCACTTT. Protein: CSARDRGSSYNSPLHF.

This clonotype was detected ten times or more. V gene TRBV15 combines with J gene TRBJ2-5, with 7 bases that match TRBD1. The trim removed 3 bases at V and 1 base at J, leaving 11 bases unmatched. Germline V gene sequence: CDR1 LNHNV, CDR2 YYDKDF (reference sequence). CDR3 length equals 17 residues. The CDR3 region is CATSRLTGTASQETQYF. The CDR3 coding sequence is TGTGCCACCAGCAGGCTGACGGGGACAGCAAGCCAAGAGACCCAGTACTTC.